The clone carrying this T cell receptor (beta chain) came up a few times. RNA transcripts were the source from which TCR beta CDR3 regions were amplified. The workflow started with a first-round RT-PCR run with HTBI primers and then moved on to a second-round multiplex PCR. Each CDR3 protein is one row after TCRdb ran MiXCR on the multiplex PCR reads. This repertoire shows about 700,000 distinct CDR3 sequences, roughly 40% found once; its top ten account for 44%. The data stem from a study of Graves' ophthalmopathy and Graves' hyperthyroidism. CDR1 DFQATT and CDR2 SNEGSKA come from the germline V gene (reference sequence). V was clipped by 7 bases and J by 2 bases, with 8 bases between them. The CDR3 is 11 residues long.

Sequencing was performed on peripheral blood. The chain links TRBV20-1 to TRBJ1-2; the D is unclear. This TCR came from an adult man with Graves' ophthalmopathy. CDR3 in amino acids: CSVKINYGYTF. The CDR3 bases are TGCAGTGTTAAGATAAACTATGGCTACACCTTC.